The rows below give T cell receptor beta chains drawn from one sample of a study of cytomegalovirus exposure and HLA in healthy donors. Assay: immunoSEQ multiplex PCR; the TCRdb copy retains only in-frame clones and omits some. The sample carries 150,000 to 200,000 clones, roughly 80% recorded once. Specimen: PBMCs. The source is a man between 40 and 49 years old in good health and CMV-seropositive. The CDR3 runs from the conserved cysteine through the conserved F or W. The D gene is left open where the match is weak. Clone sizes are given selectively: once, few, many, or a class where the clone is expanded.

d_gene,v_gene,j_gene,abundance,CDR3nt,CDR3aa
NA,TRBV7-2,TRBJ1-5,once,TGTGCCAGCAGCTTAGACGGGCGGACTTTTCAGCCCCAGCATTTT,CASSLDGRTFQPQHF
NA,TRBV5-4,TRBJ2-2,NA,TGTGCCAGCAGCCCCTTCGCGACGAACACCGGGGAGCTGTTTTTT,CASSPFATNTGELFF
TRBD1,TRBV5-1,TRBJ1-1,NA,TGCGCCAGCAGCTCAGGACAGGGTGGCACTGAAGCTTTCTTT,CASSSGQGGTEAFF
NA,TRBV9,TRBJ2-2,NA,TGTGCCAGCAGCGTAGAAGAGGCGGTCGGGGAGCTGTTTTTT,CASSVEEAVGELFF
NA,TRBV7-9,TRBJ2-3,NA,TGTGCCAGCAGCTTAACAGGGAGCACAGATACGCAGTATTTT,CASSLTGSTDTQYF
TRBD1,TRBV29-1,TRBJ1-2,NA,TGCAGCGTTGAAGAATGGCAGGGGGCGCGGGGCTACACCTTC,CSVEEWQGARGYTF
NA,TRBV5-4,TRBJ2-7,NA,TGTGCCAGCAGCCTCCAGGGATACGAGCAGTACTTC,CASSLQGYEQYF
NA,TRBV19,TRBJ2-2,NA,TGTGCCAGTAGTATGCGGGAACAAGGGGTCACCGGGGAGCTGTTTTTT,CASSMREQGVTGELFF
TRBD1,TRBV4-1,TRBJ1-4,few,TGCGCCAGCAGCCAAGATGGGACAGGGCCTGAAAAACTGTTTTTT,CASSQDGTGPEKLFF
TRBD2,TRBV6-1,TRBJ2-7,NA,TGTGCCAGCACCCCTACGACTAGCGTATCCTACGAGCAGTACTTC,CASTPTTSVSYEQYF
TRBD1,TRBV5-5,TRBJ2-5,once,TGTGCCAGCAGCTTGATCAGGGGGCATAGGGAGACCCAGTACTTC,CASSLIRGHRETQYF
TRBD2,TRBV15,TRBJ2-7,NA,TGTGCCACCAACCCAGCGGGGGACACCTACGAGCAGTACTTC,CATNPAGDTYEQYF
TRBD2,TRBV27,TRBJ2-7,NA,TGTGCCAGCACTACGGGGGGTCTTGGCGAGCAGTACTTC,CASTTGGLGEQYF
TRBD2,TRBV30,TRBJ2-5,NA,TGTGCCTGGAGGGTAGCGGGGATTCAAGAGACCCAGTACTTC,CAWRVAGIQETQYF
TRBD2,TRBV10-3,TRBJ2-3,NA,TGTGCCATCGGAAGCGGGGGGCCCACAGATACGCAGTATTTT,CAIGSGGPTDTQYF
TRBD2,TRBV5-4,TRBJ2-4,NA,TGTGCCAGCAGCAAAACTAGCGGGGGGGCCAAAAACATTCAGTACTTC,CASSKTSGGAKNIQYF
NA,TRBV28,TRBJ1-5,NA,TGTGCCAGCAGTTTAGGTCGTGGAGATCCCTGGCAGCCCCAGCATTTT,CASSLGRGDPWQPQHF
TRBD2,TRBV7-3,TRBJ2-1,NA,TGTGCCAGCAGCTTTGGCGGGGGTTACAATGAGCAGTTCTTC,CASSFGGGYNEQFF
NA,TRBV4-1,TRBJ2-7,NA,TGCGCCAGCAGCCAAGGGTTAGGGGGGGCAATTCCCTACGAGCAGTACTTC,CASSQGLGGAIPYEQYF
NA,TRBV7-2,TRBJ1-2,NA,TGTGCCAGCAGCTTAGCGCGGGGGGGCTACACCTTC,CASSLARGGYTF
NA,TRBV5-1,TRBJ1-5,NA,TGCGCCAGCAGCTTGGCAGATTTCAATCAGCCCCAGCATTTT,CASSLADFNQPQHF
TRBD1,TRBV19,TRBJ1-5,NA,TGTGCCAGTAGCGGACAGGGTCGACAGCCCCAGCATTTT,CASSGQGRQPQHF
NA,TRBV7-9,TRBJ2-5,NA,TGTGCCAGCAGCTTGGACACTCAAGAGACCCAGTACTTC,CASSLDTQETQYF
NA,TRBV2,TRBJ1-1,NA,TGTGCCAGCAGGGGGGGAACTGAAGCTTTCTTT,CASRGGTEAFF
TRBD1,TRBV14,TRBJ2-7,NA,TGTGCCAGCGGACAGGCAGCCTACGAGCAGTACTTC,CASGQAAYEQYF
TRBD1,TRBV7-9,TRBJ2-4,NA,TGTGCCAGCAGCCTTTGGACAGGGGATACCAAAAACATTCAGTACTTC,CASSLWTGDTKNIQYF
TRBD1,TRBV9,TRBJ2-7,NA,TGTGCCAGCAGCGTAGCCCGAACAGGGGTCTCCTACGAGCAGTACTTC,CASSVARTGVSYEQYF
TRBD1,TRBV19,TRBJ1-1,NA,TGTGCCAGTAGTATAGCCCCAGGGGGAGGAACTGAAGCTTTCTTT,CASSIAPGGGTEAFF
NA,TRBV11-3,TRBJ1-1,NA,TGTGCCAGCAGCTTAAACGGGGCGGGGACTGAAGCTTTCTTT,CASSLNGAGTEAFF
NA,TRBV4-3,TRBJ1-2,NA,TGCGCCAGCAGCCAATCCTCGACAGATGGCTACACCTTC,CASSQSSTDGYTF
TRBD1,TRBV7-9,TRBJ1-4,NA,TGTGCCAGCAGCCCGCCGGGACAGCTAAATGAAAAACTGTTTTTT,CASSPPGQLNEKLFF
TRBD1,TRBV19,TRBJ2-7,NA,TGTGCCAGTAGTCTGACAGGGGGCCGCTACGAGCAGTACTTC,CASSLTGGRYEQYF
TRBD2,TRBV4-3,TRBJ2-1,NA,TGCGCCAGCAGCCAAGATAGGCTAGCGGGGGGGCTTGGGTACAATGAGCAGTTCTTC,CASSQDRLAGGLGYNEQFF
TRBD1,TRBV4-1,TRBJ2-7,NA,TGCGCCAGCAGCCCGACAGGGAACGTAGGAGACGAGCAGTACTTC,CASSPTGNVGDEQYF
NA,TRBV30,TRBJ2-6,few,TGTGCCTGGAGTCCCCCAACAGGGATATCTGGGGCCAACGTCCTGACTTTC,CAWSPPTGISGANVLTF
NA,TRBV5-6,TRBJ2-3,NA,TGTGCCAGCAGCCTAGGGGCCTTTCAGGCCACAGATACGCAGTATTTT,CASSLGAFQATDTQYF
NA,TRBV6-5,TRBJ2-3,NA,TGTGCCAGCAGTTCCCTGACAACCACAGGGGATACGCAGTATTTT,CASSSLTTTGDTQYF
NA,TRBV5-6,TRBJ2-3,NA,TGTGCCAGCAGCTCAGTACAGAACAGCACAGATACGCAGTATTTT,CASSSVQNSTDTQYF
TRBD1,TRBV9,TRBJ2-7,NA,TGTGCCAGCAGCGTAGGGACAGGGGCTGTGGACGAGCAGTACTTC,CASSVGTGAVDEQYF
NA,TRBV6-4,TRBJ2-2,NA,TGTGCCAGCAGTGAAAGTCTCTACGCGAACACCGGGGAGCTGTTTTTT,CASSESLYANTGELFF
NA,TRBV28,TRBJ1-1,NA,TGTGCCAGCAGTTTGCCCGGGAGCGCTGAAGCTTTCTTT,CASSLPGSAEAFF
TRBD1,TRBV19,TRBJ2-1,NA,TGTGCCAGTAGTAGATTTCCGGGACAGGGGCTGTTCTTC,CASSRFPGQGLFF
TRBD1,TRBV19,TRBJ2-5,NA,TGTGCCAGTAGCCGACAGGGGGAGACCCAGTACTTC,CASSRQGETQYF
TRBD2,TRBV15,TRBJ2-3,NA,TGTGCCACCGGGGCGGGGGGCACAGATACGCAGTATTTT,CATGAGGTDTQYF
TRBD1,TRBV19,TRBJ1-2,NA,TGTGCCAGCCTACAGGGGGCCTATGGCTACACCTTC,CASLQGAYGYTF
TRBD1,TRBV30,TRBJ1-5,NA,TGTGCCTGGAGGACAGGGGGGACTAGCAATCAGCCCCAGCATTTT,CAWRTGGTSNQPQHF
NA,TRBV19,TRBJ2-4,NA,TGTGCCAGCTCGAAGGGGGGGGTGGGTTTCTCTCAGTACTTC,CASSKGGVGFSQYF
TRBD1,TRBV9,TRBJ1-1,NA,TGTGCCAGCAGCCGGCGGACAGGGGGAACTGAAGCTTTCTTT,CASSRRTGGTEAFF
NA,TRBV7-2,TRBJ1-6,few,TGTGCCAGCAGCTTCTTCTATAATTCACCCCTCCACTTT,CASSFFYNSPLHF
NA,TRBV7-9,TRBJ1-2,NA,TGTTCCAGCAGCGCTACCCCTTATGGCTACACCTTC,CSSSATPYGYTF
NA,TRBV5-1,TRBJ2-5,once,TGCGCCAGCAGCAATCTAAGGACAGCCGAAGAGACCCAGTACTTC,CASSNLRTAEETQYF
NA,TRBV11-2,TRBJ2-3,NA,TGTGCCAGCAGCTTAGTTGCCGGAGGGTCCGATACGCAGTATTTT,CASSLVAGGSDTQYF
TRBD1,TRBV5-4,TRBJ1-3,NA,TGTGCCAGCAGCAAACAGGGGGCTGGAAACACCATATATTTT,CASSKQGAGNTIYF
TRBD1,TRBV15,TRBJ2-7,NA,TGTGCCACCAGCAGGGACAGGGGGTTTGAGCAGTACTTC,CATSRDRGFEQYF
NA,TRBV19,TRBJ1-2,once,TGTGCCAGTCAAGACAGGAACTATGGCTACACCTTC,CASQDRNYGYTF
NA,TRBV9,TRBJ1-3,NA,TGTGCCAGCCAGCCGGGGGAAGTCTCTGGAAACACCATATATTTT,CASQPGEVSGNTIYF
NA,TRBV2,TRBJ1-4,NA,TGTGCCAGCTTATTCCGGGCTACAGGGGAAAAACTGTTTTTT,CASLFRATGEKLFF